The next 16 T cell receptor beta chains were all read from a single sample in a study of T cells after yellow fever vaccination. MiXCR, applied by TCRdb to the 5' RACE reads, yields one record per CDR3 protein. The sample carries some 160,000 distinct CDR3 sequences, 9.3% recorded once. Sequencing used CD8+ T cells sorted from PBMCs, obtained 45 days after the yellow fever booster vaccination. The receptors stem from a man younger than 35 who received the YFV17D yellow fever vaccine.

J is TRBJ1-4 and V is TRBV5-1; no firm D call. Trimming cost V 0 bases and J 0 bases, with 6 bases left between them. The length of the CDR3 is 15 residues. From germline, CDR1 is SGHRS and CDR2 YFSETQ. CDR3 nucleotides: TGCGCCAGCAGCTTGGGGCGAACAACTAATGAAAAACTGTTTTTT. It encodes CASSLGRTTNEKLFF.

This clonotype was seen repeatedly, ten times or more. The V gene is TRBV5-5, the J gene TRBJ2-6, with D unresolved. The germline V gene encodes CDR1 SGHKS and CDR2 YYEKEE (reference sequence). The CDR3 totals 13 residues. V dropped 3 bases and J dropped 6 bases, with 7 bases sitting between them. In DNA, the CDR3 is TGTGCCAGCAGCTCGTCCGAGGCCAACGTCCTGACTTTC. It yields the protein CASSSSEANVLTF.

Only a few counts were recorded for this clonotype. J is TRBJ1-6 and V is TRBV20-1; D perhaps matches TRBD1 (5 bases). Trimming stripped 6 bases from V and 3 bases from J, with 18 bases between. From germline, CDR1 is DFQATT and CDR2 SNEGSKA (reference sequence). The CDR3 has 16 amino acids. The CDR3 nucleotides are TGCAGTGCAACCCACGGAAGCGACAGCTATAATTCACCCCTCCACTTT. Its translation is CSATHGSDSYNSPLHF.

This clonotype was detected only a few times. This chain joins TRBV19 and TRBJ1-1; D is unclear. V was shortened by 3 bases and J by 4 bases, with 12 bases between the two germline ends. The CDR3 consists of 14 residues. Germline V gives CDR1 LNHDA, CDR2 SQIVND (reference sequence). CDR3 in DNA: TGTGCCAGTAGTATGTATTTGGGCAGCACTGAAGCTTTCTTT. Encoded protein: CASSMYLGSTEAFF.

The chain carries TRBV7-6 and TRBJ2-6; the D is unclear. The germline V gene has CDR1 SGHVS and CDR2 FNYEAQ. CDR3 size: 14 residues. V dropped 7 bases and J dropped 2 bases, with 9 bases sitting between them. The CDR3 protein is CASKEKTGANVLTF. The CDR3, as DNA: TGTGCCAGCAAGGAGAAAACTGGGGCCAACGTCCTGACTTTC.

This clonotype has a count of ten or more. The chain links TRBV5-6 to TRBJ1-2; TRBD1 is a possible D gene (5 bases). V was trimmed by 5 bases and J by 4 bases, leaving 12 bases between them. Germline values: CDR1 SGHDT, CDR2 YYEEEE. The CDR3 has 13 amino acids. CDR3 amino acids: CASSSDSIYGYTF. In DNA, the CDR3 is TGTGCCAGCAGTTCCGACAGCATCTATGGCTACACCTTC.

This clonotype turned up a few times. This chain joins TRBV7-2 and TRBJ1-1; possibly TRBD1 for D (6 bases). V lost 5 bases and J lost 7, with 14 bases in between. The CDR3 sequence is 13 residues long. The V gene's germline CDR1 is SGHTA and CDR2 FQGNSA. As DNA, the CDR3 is TGTGCCAGCAGCACCCACAGGGCGTATGAAGCTTTCTTT. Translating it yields CASSTHRAYEAFF.

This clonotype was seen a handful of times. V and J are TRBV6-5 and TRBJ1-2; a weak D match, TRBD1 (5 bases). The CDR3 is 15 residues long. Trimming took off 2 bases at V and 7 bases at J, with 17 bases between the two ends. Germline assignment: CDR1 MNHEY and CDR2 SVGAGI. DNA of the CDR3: TGTGCCAGCAGTTACCGTTACGGGGCTGGAGCTGGCTACACCTTC. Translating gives CASSYRYGAGAGYTF.

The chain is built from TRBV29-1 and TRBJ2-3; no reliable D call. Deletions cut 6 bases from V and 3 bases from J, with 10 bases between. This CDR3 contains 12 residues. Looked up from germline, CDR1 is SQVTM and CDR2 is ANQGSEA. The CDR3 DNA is TGCAGCGTCCTGGTGGGGACAGATACGCAGTATTTT. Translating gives CSVLVGTDTQYF.

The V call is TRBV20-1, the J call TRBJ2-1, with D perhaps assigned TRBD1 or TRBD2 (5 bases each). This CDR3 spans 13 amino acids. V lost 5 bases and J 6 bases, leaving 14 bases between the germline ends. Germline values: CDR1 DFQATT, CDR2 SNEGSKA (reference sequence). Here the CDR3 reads CSASRDLVNEQFF. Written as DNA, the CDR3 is TGCAGTGCTTCCCGGGACCTCGTCAATGAGCAGTTCTTC.

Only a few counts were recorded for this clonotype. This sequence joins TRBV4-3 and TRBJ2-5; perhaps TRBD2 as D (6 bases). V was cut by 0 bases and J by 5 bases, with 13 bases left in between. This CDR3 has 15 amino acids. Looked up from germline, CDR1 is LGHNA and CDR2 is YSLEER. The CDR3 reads CASSQEGGKGETQYF. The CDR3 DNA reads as TGCGCCAGCAGCCAAGAGGGGGGTAAGGGGGAGACCCAGTACTTC.

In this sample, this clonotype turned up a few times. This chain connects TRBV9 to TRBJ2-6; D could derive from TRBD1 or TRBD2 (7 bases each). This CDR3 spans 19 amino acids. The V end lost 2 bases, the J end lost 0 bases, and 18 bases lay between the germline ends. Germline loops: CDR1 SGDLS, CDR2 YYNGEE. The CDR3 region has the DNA TGTGCCAGCAGCGTCAGGGGGGGTAGCCTCGGCTCTGGGGCCAACGTCCTGACTTTC. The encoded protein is CASSVRGGSLGSGANVLTF.

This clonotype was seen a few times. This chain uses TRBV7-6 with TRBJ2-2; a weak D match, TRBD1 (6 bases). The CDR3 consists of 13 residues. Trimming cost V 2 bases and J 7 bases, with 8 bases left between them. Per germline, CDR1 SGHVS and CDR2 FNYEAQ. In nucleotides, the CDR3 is TGTGCCAGCAGCTTAAGGGGGAACGGGGAGCTGTTTTTT. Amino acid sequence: CASSLRGNGELFF.

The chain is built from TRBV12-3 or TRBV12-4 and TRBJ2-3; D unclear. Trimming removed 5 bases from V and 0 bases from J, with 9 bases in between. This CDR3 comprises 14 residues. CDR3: CASSPSFSTDTQYF. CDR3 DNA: TGTGCCAGCAGTCCTAGTTTTAGCACAGATACGCAGTATTTT.

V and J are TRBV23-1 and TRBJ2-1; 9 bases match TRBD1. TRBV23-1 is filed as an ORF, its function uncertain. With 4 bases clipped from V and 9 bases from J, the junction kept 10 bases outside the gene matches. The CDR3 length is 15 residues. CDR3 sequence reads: CASSRIQGARSEQFF. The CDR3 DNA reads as TGCGCCAGCAGTCGGATACAGGGGGCTCGTAGTGAGCAGTTCTTC.

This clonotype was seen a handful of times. CDR3 DNA sequence: TGTGCCAGCTCCGGACAGTCGAGAGGCCAAGAGACCCAGTACTTC. It yields the protein CASSGQSRGQETQYF. The chain links TRBV7-2 to TRBJ2-5, with D tentatively TRBD1 (6 bases). Looked up from germline, CDR1 is SGHTA and CDR2 is FQGNSA. Trimming pared 8 bases from V and 1 base from J, leaving 17 bases between. The CDR3 loop spans 15 amino acids.